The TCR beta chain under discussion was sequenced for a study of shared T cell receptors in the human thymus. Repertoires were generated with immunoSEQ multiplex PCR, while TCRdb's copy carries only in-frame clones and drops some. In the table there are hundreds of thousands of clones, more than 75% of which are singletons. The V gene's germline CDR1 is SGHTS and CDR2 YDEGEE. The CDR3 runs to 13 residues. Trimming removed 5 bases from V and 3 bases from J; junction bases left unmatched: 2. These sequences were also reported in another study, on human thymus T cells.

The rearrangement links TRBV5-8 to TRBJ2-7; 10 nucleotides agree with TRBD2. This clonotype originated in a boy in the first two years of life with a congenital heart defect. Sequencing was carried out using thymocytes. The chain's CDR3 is CASRRTSGYEQYF. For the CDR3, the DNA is TGTGCCAGCAGACGGACTAGCGGCTACGAGCAGTACTTC.